This TCR beta chain was sequenced for a study of OX40 agonist ivuxolimab in advanced cancers. Study-level information: An anti-OX40 (CD134) antibody with agonistic activity, ivuxolimab, was administered to patients. Intravenous ivuxolimab at 0.01 to 10 mg/kg was given to patients every 2 weeks.

Worth noting for this clone: Its antigen remains unidentified.

This CDR3 is 14 amino acids long. J was trimmed by 8 bases and V by 4 bases; bases with no gene match: 6. From germline, CDR1 is SGHKS and CDR2 YYEKEE (reference sequence). Study-wide results and caveats: More expanded clones were seen, on average, in CD8+ T cells than in CD4+.

The data were produced by immunoSEQ multiplex PCR, yet TCRdb's version contains in-frame clones alone and is incomplete. The table records around 100,000 clones, 90% to 95% of them present only once. J is TRBJ1-4 and V is TRBV5-5, with TRBD1 matching 9 bases. The material was CD4+ or CD8+ T cells sorted from blood, obtained in a trial of the OX40 agonist ivuxolimab. This TCR was sampled from an adult with an advanced solid tumor such as melanoma, head and neck, liver or kidney cancer. Written as DNA, the CDR3 is TGTGCCAGCAGCCCTGGACAGGGGCGGGAAAAACTGTTTTTT. Residues: CASSPGQGREKLFF.